This is a list of T cell receptor beta chains from one sample in a study of blood T cells in healthy people across ages. TCRdb reanalysed the 5' RACE reads using MiXCR and keeps one entry per CDR3 protein. The sample consists of approximately 1.5 million distinct CDR3 sequences, 30% to 35% of them appearing once. The material sequenced was blood. These receptors all stem from a woman aged 25-40 years in good health. The CDR3 runs from the conserved cysteine through the conserved F or W. Each record gives: D gene, CDR3 length, clone size, J gene, V gene, CDR3 protein, CDR3 DNA. A D gene is named only where the DNA matches it firmly. For some rows the clone size is stated as once, few or many, or as a class when expanded; others skip it.

TRBD2 | 15 | NA | TRBJ2-2 | TRBV20-1 | CSARSGKANTGELFF | TGCAGTGCTAGAAGCGGGAAGGCGAACACCGGGGAGCTGTTTTTT
NA | 13 | NA | TRBJ1-2 | TRBV7-2 | CASSEDTVYGYTF | TGTGCCAGCAGCGAGGATACGGTCTATGGCTACACCTTC
NA | 13 | NA | TRBJ2-1 | TRBV9 | CASCRGGDNEQFF | TGTGCCAGCTGCCGAGGGGGGGACAATGAGCAGTTCTTC
NA | 13 | few | TRBJ1-1 | TRBV20-1 | CSARGRMNTEAFF | TGCAGTGCTAGAGGCAGAATGAACACTGAAGCTTTCTTT
TRBD2 | 18 | few | TRBJ2-5 | TRBV3-1 | CASSEAWTSGGAPETQYF | TGTGCCAGCAGCGAGGCCTGGACTAGCGGGGGGGCGCCTGAGACCCAGTACTTC
NA | 12 | few | TRBJ1-2 | TRBV20-1 | CSGAGTNYGYTF | TGCTCAGGGGCAGGGACTAACTATGGCTACACCTTC
NA | 16 | NA | TRBJ2-3 | TRBV6-1 | CASSDPGIGGTDTQYF | TGTGCCAGCAGTGACCCGGGAATCGGGGGCACAGATACGCAGTATTTT
NA | 15 | NA | TRBJ2-5 | TRBV15 | CATSARRSRQETQYF | TGTGCCACCAGCGCAAGGAGGTCCAGACAAGAGACCCAGTACTTC
NA | 15 | few | TRBJ1-5 | TRBV28 | CASTTPGVGKQPQHF | TGTGCCAGCACTACCCCGGGAGTTGGTAAGCAGCCCCAGCATTTT
NA | 13 | few | TRBJ2-5 | TRBV20-1 | CSASGDYQETQYF | TGCAGTGCTAGTGGGGACTACCAAGAGACCCAGTACTTC
TRBD1 | 14 | NA | TRBJ1-4 | TRBV20-1 | CSAANRGTNEKLFF | TGCAGTGCCGCCAACAGGGGGACTAATGAAAAACTGTTTTTT
NA | 14 | few | TRBJ1-2 | TRBV2 | CASSVLQTGSGYTF | TGTGCCAGCAGTGTTTTACAGACGGGAAGTGGCTACACCTTC
TRBD2 | 15 | NA | TRBJ2-5 | TRBV2 | CASRRSGRGGETQYF | TGTGCCAGCAGAAGGAGCGGGAGGGGAGGAGAGACCCAGTACTTC
NA | 17 | few | TRBJ2-5 | TRBV9 | CASSVDPSRTSQETQYF | TGTGCCAGCAGCGTAGACCCGAGCCGTACTAGCCAAGAGACCCAGTACTTC
TRBD1 | 14 | NA | TRBJ2-7 | TRBV7-8 | CASSLPGGLYEQYF | TGTGCCAGCAGCCTACCAGGGGGCCTCTACGAGCAGTACTTC
TRBD2 | 17 | many | TRBJ2-1 | TRBV7-2 | CASSPRLAGGTYNEQFF | TGTGCCAGCAGCCCCCGACTAGCGGGAGGCACCTACAATGAGCAGTTCTTC
TRBD2 | 17 | few | TRBJ2-1 | TRBV6-8 | CASSYPLAGGPYNEQFF | TGTGCCAGCAGTTACCCCCTAGCGGGGGGACCCTACAATGAGCAGTTCTTC
NA | 14 | NA | TRBJ1-6 | TRBV2 | CASRVGEYNSPLHF | TGTGCCAGCAGAGTTGGGGAGTATAATTCACCCCTCCACTTT
TRBD1 | 16 | NA | TRBJ2-1 | TRBV20-1 | CSARDLTGWFYNEQLF | TGCAGTGCTAGAGATCTGACAGGGTGGTTCTACAATGAGCAGTTATTC
TRBD1 | 15 | few | TRBJ2-3 | TRBV10-3 | CAISDGQGDTDTQYF | TGTGCCATCAGTGACGGACAGGGTGACACAGATACGCAGTATTTT
NA | 15 | NA | TRBJ2-4 | TRBV20-1 | CSAREWGELKNIQYF | TGCAGTGCTAGAGAATGGGGGGAGTTGAAAAACATTCAGTACTTC
TRBD2 | 15 | few | TRBJ2-1 | TRBV20-1 | CSARESAGGYNEQFF | TGCAGTGCTAGAGAGTCAGCGGGAGGTTACAATGAGCAGTTCTTC
NA | 15 | NA | TRBJ2-5 | TRBV2 | CASSVEGLYQETQYF | TGTGCCAGCAGTGTTGAGGGCTTGTACCAAGAGACCCAGTACTTC
NA | 17 | NA | TRBJ1-6 | TRBV20-1 | CSARDGTQSSYNSPLHF | TGCAGTGCTAGAGATGGGACACAAAGCTCCTATAATTCACCCCTCCACTTT
NA | 12 | many | TRBJ2-7 | TRBV7-3 | CASSALTYEQYF | TGTGCCAGCAGCGCGCTGACCTACGAGCAGTACTTC
NA | 19 | few | TRBJ2-4 | TRBV6-1 | CASSDPFERPKLAKNIQYF | TGTGCCAGCAGCGATCCCTTTGAACGCCCAAAGCTAGCCAAAAACATTCAGTACTTC
NA | 15 | NA | TRBJ1-2 | TRBV9 | CASSPGDMANYGYTF | TGTGCCAGCAGCCCGGGGGACATGGCTAACTATGGCTACACCTTC
NA | 13 | NA | TRBJ1-5 | TRBV28 | CASSPQIDQPQHF | TGTGCCAGCAGTCCACAGATAGATCAGCCCCAGCATTTT
NA | 14 | NA | TRBJ2-5 | TRBV7-8 | CASRSRGAGETQYF | TGTGCCAGCAGGAGCAGGGGGGCTGGCGAGACCCAGTACTTC
NA | 11 | few | TRBJ1-2 | TRBV29-1 | CSVEDRDGYTF | TGCAGCGTTGAGGATCGGGACGGCTACACCTTC
TRBD1 | 14 | NA | TRBJ2-1 | TRBV29-1 | CSGNPGQGCNEQFF | TGCAGCGGCAACCCGGGACAGGGGTGCAATGAGCAGTTCTTC
TRBD2 | 16 | NA | TRBJ2-3 | TRBV7-9 | CASSRPSGMGTDTQYF | TGTGCCAGCAGTCGACCCAGCGGGATGGGTACAGATACGCAGTATTTT
NA | 13 | NA | TRBJ2-2 | TRBV10-3 | CAIRGLDTGELFF | TGTGCCATCCGGGGGCTGGACACCGGGGAGCTGTTTTTT
TRBD1 | 18 | few | TRBJ1-5 | TRBV4-2 | CASSQLQGRPYSNQPQHF | TGTGCCAGCAGCCAATTACAGGGGCGCCCTTATAGCAATCAGCCCCAGCATTTT
TRBD2 | 11 | NA | TRBJ2-5 | TRBV29-1 | CSVPSGEVQYF | TGCAGCGTCCCAAGCGGGGAGGTTCAGTACTTC
TRBD1 | 14 | few | TRBJ1-2 | TRBV6-1 | CASPGDRRNYGYTF | TGTGCCAGCCCCGGGGACAGGAGAAACTATGGCTACACCTTC
NA | 14 | NA | TRBJ2-7 | TRBV9 | CASSPGDFSYEQYF | TGTGCCAGCAGCCCAGGGGACTTCTCCTACGAGCAGTACTTC
TRBD1 | 14 | few | TRBJ2-7 | TRBV27 | CASSSLDRGGEQYF | TGTGCCAGCAGTTCCTTGGACAGGGGGGGAGAGCAGTACTTC
TRBD2 | 14 | NA | TRBJ2-7 | TRBV18 | CASSAGGVYNEQYF | TGTGCCAGCTCAGCGGGGGGAGTCTACAATGAGCAGTACTTC
NA | 18 | few | TRBJ1-6 | TRBV6-1 | CASSEEVRGTSYNSPLHF | TGTGCCAGCAGTGAAGAGGTCAGGGGAACCAGCTATAATTCACCCCTCCACTTT
TRBD1 | 15 | NA | TRBJ2-1 | TRBV11-1 | CASSQYRGPPLEQFF | TGTGCCAGCAGCCAGTACAGGGGGCCGCCGCTAGAGCAGTTCTTC
TRBD1 | 15 | once | TRBJ2-7 | TRBV15 | CATSNTPGQGYEQYF | TGTGCCACCAGCAATACCCCGGGACAGGGTTACGAGCAGTACTTC
NA | 11 | few | TRBJ2-1 | TRBV29-1 | CSHKTYNEQFF | TGCAGCCACAAGACTTACAATGAGCAGTTCTTC
NA | 14 | few | TRBJ1-1 | TRBV12-3/TRBV12-4 | CASRRDGGGTEAFF | TGTGCCAGCAGACGGGATGGGGGAGGCACTGAAGCTTTCTTT
NA | 14 | NA | TRBJ1-3 | TRBV28 | CASSLGYSGNTIYF | TGTGCCAGCAGTTTGGGGTACTCTGGAAACACCATATATTTT
NA | 13 | once | TRBJ1-1 | TRBV29-1 | CSVEGRIYTEAFF | TGCAGCGTTGAGGGGAGGATTTACACTGAAGCTTTCTTT
NA | 13 | NA | TRBJ2-7 | TRBV20-1 | CSATLVTAYEQYF | TGCAGTGCTACACTAGTCACTGCCTACGAGCAGTACTTC
NA | 16 | few | TRBJ2-5 | TRBV5-1 | CASGAGSRASQETQYF | TGCGCCAGCGGCGCGGGATCCCGGGCCTCCCAAGAGACCCAGTACTTC
NA | 16 | many | TRBJ2-7 | TRBV4-2 | CASSPALGGPEYEQYF | TGTGCCAGCAGCCCCGCCCTTGGAGGGCCGGAATACGAGCAGTACTTC
NA | 11 | once | TRBJ1-2 | TRBV30 | CAWGRGYGYTF | TGTGCCTGGGGTCGGGGCTATGGCTACACCTTC
TRBD1 | 16 | few | TRBJ1-2 | TRBV6-5 | CASSYSPDRGGYGYTF | TGTGCCAGCAGTTACTCGCCTGACAGGGGTGGCTATGGCTACACCTTC
NA | 13 | NA | TRBJ1-1 | TRBV6-1 | CASRGYLSTEAFF | TGTGCCAGCAGGGGCTACTTATCCACTGAAGCTTTCTTT
NA | 12 | many | TRBJ2-3 | TRBV7-2 | CASSLEGNTQYF | TGTGCCAGCAGCTTAGAAGGAAATACGCAGTATTTT